This T cell receptor beta chain appears in the sequencing data of a study of blood T cell repertoires in COVID-19. Overall study context: Samples came from the United States, Italy and Spain, spanning acute and convalescent COVID-19. From T cells, B-cell-depleted T cells, or PBMCs came the material, which was cDNA or gDNA.

Methods used by the authors: Reference gene primer amplification gave nucleated cell count estimates. Sequencing was performed with immunoSEQ multiplex PCR; in TCRdb, only in-frame clones are kept and a portion is missing. Clone size and the V and J calls come from that table; the DNA yielded D and trimming. The sample includes roughly 570,000 clones, around nine tenths of them seen just once. Enrollment of patients from Seattle took place during active infection, with longitudinal follow-up. In germline, CDR1 is SGHDT, CDR2 YYEEEE. CDR3 length: 15 amino acids. With 3 bases clipped from V and 8 bases from J, the junction kept 10 bases outside the gene matches.

This sequence joins TRBV5-6 and TRBJ1-4; 7 bases line up with TRBD1. The sequence derives from a woman between 45 and 65 years old with COVID-19, enrolled during active disease. The sequencing input was peripheral blood. The CDR3 DNA is TGTGCCAGCAGCTACCGGACAGGAGGGGCAGAAAAACTGTTTTTT. It is translated as CASSYRTGGAEKLFF.